This entry features one T cell receptor beta chain sequence. Trimming shortened V by 1 base and J by 4 bases, and 9 bases separated the two germline ends. The CDR3 is made up of 13 amino acids. In germline, CDR1 is DFQATT, CDR2 SNEGSKA (reference sequence). This sample was included in a study of post-analysis software for immune sequencing data. Included in the TCR beta cDNA libraries were unique molecular identifiers. TCRdb re-called the PCR reads through MiXCR, storing one row per CDR3 protein. The sample includes about 160,000 distinct CDR3 sequences, about 37% of them seen just once. Sequenced here: blood, sampled after autologous hematopoietic stem cell transplantation. V and J are TRBV20-1 and TRBJ2-3; D remains ambiguous. The receptor was derived from a girl under 18 with multiple sclerosis. CDR3 sequence (DNA): TGCAGTGCTAGAGTACCTGCCGCAGATACGCAGTATTTT. Its translation: CSARVPAADTQYF.